One sample yielded the 32 T cell receptor beta chains listed below, sequenced in a study of T cells in Graves' hyperthyroidism and ophthalmopathy. Amplification of TCR beta CDR3 regions used RNA as the template. Primed by the HTBI set, a first-round RT-PCR was run on the TCR CDR3. TCRdb passed the multiplex PCR reads through MiXCR, listing each CDR3 protein once. Here the sample spans about 350,000 distinct CDR3 sequences, 11% to 15% being singletons. The sample consisted of blood. These receptors originate from a woman in her twenties or thirties with Graves' hyperthyroidism.

This clonotype was seen repeatedly, ten times or more. The J gene is TRBJ1-1, the V gene TRBV7-9; D may be TRBD1 (5 bases). Germline V gene lookup returns CDR1 SEHNR and CDR2 FQNEAQ (reference sequence). V gave up 3 bases and J gave up 4 bases, with 12 bases separating them. CDR3 length: 14 residues. CDR3 loop: CASSLVQGGTEAFF. DNA of the CDR3: TGTGCCAGCAGCTTGGTGCAGGGTGGCACTGAAGCTTTCTTT.

This clonotype occurred a few times. The chain combines TRBV28 with TRBJ1-5; possibly TRBD1 for D (6 bases). The CDR3 totals 15 residues. Per the germline V gene, CDR1 is MDHEN and CDR2 is SYDVKM. Trimming left V 6 bases short and J 2 bases short, with 14 bases between. The chain's CDR3 is CASRTQQGRNQPQHF. CDR3 nucleotides: TGTGCCAGCAGAACACAACAGGGCCGCAATCAGCCCCAGCATTTT.

The CDR3 loop reads CASSLIVINEQFF. CDR3 nucleotides: TGTGCCAGCAGTTTAATAGTTATTAATGAGCAGTTCTTC. The chain couples TRBV28 to TRBJ2-1; no definite D call. CDR3 length equals 13 residues. Trimming cost V 2 bases and J 7 bases, with 9 bases left between them. Germline CDR1 and CDR2: MDHEN and SYDVKM.

This clonotype was detected many times. The chain combines TRBV7-9 with TRBJ2-7, with 10 bases matching TRBD2. Trimming removed 0 bases from V and 5 bases from J; junction bases left unmatched: 4. The CDR3 sequence is 15 residues long. Germline CDR1 reads SEHNR; CDR2 reads FQNEAQ (reference sequence). CDR3 DNA: TGTGCCAGCAGCTTAGCGGCTAGCGGGAGCCACGAGCAGTACTTC. The encoded protein is CASSLAASGSHEQYF. The full variable domain, in which reference TRBV7-9 and TRBJ2-7 provide the parts outside the CDR3, is DTGVSQNPRHKITKRGQNVTFRCDPISEHNRLYWYRQTLGQGPEFLTYFQNEAQLEKSRLLSDRFSAERPKGSFSTLEIQRTEQGDSAMYLCASSLAASGSHEQYFGPGTRLTVT.

In its sample, this clonotype was seen many times. This chain links TRBV7-2 with TRBJ1-2; unclear D gene. The CDR3 runs to 12 residues. The ends were cut back, 6 bases at V and 6 bases at J, with 11 bases in the middle. Germline V CDR1 and CDR2: SGHTA, FQGNSA. Written as DNA, the CDR3 is TGTGCCAGCAGTTACGCGTCCGATGGCTACACCTTC. This sequence encodes CASSYASDGYTF.

In its sample, this clonotype was seen a few times. The rearrangement uses TRBV18 and TRBJ2-1; either TRBD1 or TRBD2 may fit D (5 bases each). The CDR3 has 15 amino acids. The V gene lost 3 bases and the J gene lost 7 bases, with 16 bases spanning the gap. Looked up from germline, CDR1 is KGHSH and CDR2 is LQKENI. The CDR3 sequence: CASSPNKGSWNEQFF. CDR3 nucleotides: TGTGCCAGCTCACCCAATAAGGGGAGTTGGAATGAGCAGTTCTTC.

In its sample, this clonotype was seen many times. The chain couples TRBV5-1 to TRBJ2-3, with 7 positions matching TRBD2. The CDR3 extends over 14 amino acids. The ends lost 0 bases at V and 6 bases at J; junction bases unmatched: 4. From germline, CDR1 is SGHRS and CDR2 YFSETQ. The CDR3 DNA reads as TGCGCCAGCAGCTTGGACTCCGGGGGGGATACGCAGTATTTT. It is translated as CASSLDSGGDTQYF.

CDR3 in DNA: TGTGCCAGCAGCTTGGTCCACCCTAGTGAGCAGTTCTTC. Encoded protein: CASSLVHPSEQFF. This rearrangement joins TRBV7-9 to TRBJ2-1, with D unclear. Germline loops: CDR1 SEHNR, CDR2 FQNEAQ (reference sequence). Between the trimmed V and J ends, which lost 3 bases and 9 bases, there was a span of 12 bases. This CDR3 spans 13 amino acids.

This clonotype has ten or more counts. The chain uses TRBV7-6 and TRBJ1-1; D is unresolved. This CDR3 contains 13 residues. Germline lookup yields CDR1 SGHVS and CDR2 FNYEAQ. V was pared by 5 bases and J by 6 bases, with 13 bases between. The CDR3 bases are TGTGCCAGCAGCCAGACGGGGAGCGCTGAAGCTTTCTTT. This translates into CASSQTGSAEAFF. Based on the CDR3 plus reference TRBV7-6 and TRBJ1-1, the full variable domain is GAGVSQSPRYKVTKRGQDVALRCDPISGHVSLYWYRQALGQGPEFLTYFNYEAQQDKSGLPNDRFSAERPEGSISTLTIQRTEQRDSAMYRCASSQTGSAEAFFGQGTRLTVV.

There are a few counts of this clonotype. J is TRBJ1-6 and V is TRBV7-2, with D possibly TRBD1 on 6 matching bases. Germline V gene sequence: CDR1 SGHTA, CDR2 FQGNSA. The CDR3 consists of 17 residues. Trimming took off 2 bases at V and 11 bases at J, with 22 bases between the two ends. In nucleotides, the CDR3 is TGTGCCAGCAGCTTACCCCCCGGGACATCCAGAATGGCACCCCTCCACTTT. It yields the protein CASSLPPGTSRMAPLHF. The full variable domain, its missing parts supplied by reference TRBV7-2 and TRBJ1-6, is GAGVSQSPSNKVTEKGKDVELRCDPISGHTALYWYRQSLGQGLEFLIYFQGNSAPDKSGLPSDRFSAERTGGSVSTLTIQRTQQEDSAVYLCASSLPPGTSRMAPLHFGNGTRLTVT.

This clonotype showed up many times. J is TRBJ2-1 and V is TRBV6-1; TRBD1 matches 8 bases. CDR3 size: 13 residues. CDR1 and CDR2 (germline): MNHNS, SASEGT. With V trimmed by 5 bases and J by 6 bases, 3 bases remained unmatched. CDR3 DNA sequence: TGTGCCAGCAGTCCACAGGGGGGCAATGAGCAGTTCTTC. It specifies CASSPQGGNEQFF.

As to this clonotype: A much larger clone lies a single base off, so this may be a read error. The rearrangement joins TRBV7-9 to TRBJ1-1, with no clear D. CDR1 and CDR2 from the germline V gene are SEHNR and FQNEAQ (reference sequence). This CDR3 comprises 14 residues. V lost 2 bases and J 5 bases, leaving 12 bases between the germline ends. The CDR3 coding sequence is TGTGCCAGCAGCTTACCCCCAGCGGGGACTGAAGCTTTCTTT. This translates into CASSLPPAGTEAFF.

The chain is built from TRBV3-1 and TRBJ2-4, with a weak D call TRBD1 (5 bases). The CDR3 is 14 amino acids. Trimming shortened V by 0 bases and J by 4 bases, and 7 bases separated the two germline ends. Germline V CDR1 and CDR2: LGHDT, YNNKEL (reference sequence). The CDR3 loop reads CASSQDSGKNIQYF. The CDR3 DNA reads TGTGCCAGCAGCCAAGATTCAGGGAAAAACATTCAGTACTTC.

This clonotype was counted many times. The rearrangement links TRBV10-3 to TRBJ2-3; TRBD2 matches at 9 bases. The CDR3 contains 16 residues. J was trimmed by 4 bases and V by 5 bases; bases with no gene match: 10. Per the germline V gene, CDR1 is ENHRY and CDR2 is SYGVKD. DNA for the CDR3: TGTGCCATCAGTTCATCAGCGGGCGGGGGGGCAGATACGCAGTATTTT. It is translated as CAISSSAGGGADTQYF.

The V and J genes are TRBV4-3 and TRBJ2-3; no reliable D call. This CDR3 is 17 amino acids long. Germline assignment: CDR1 LGHNA and CDR2 YSLEER. Trimming took 4 bases from V and 4 from J, leaving 21 bases between them. CDR3 amino acids: CASSRGSRLRPADTQYF. CDR3 coding DNA: TGCGCCAGCAGCCGAGGCTCGAGACTCAGGCCTGCAGATACGCAGTATTTT.

This chain links TRBV29-1 with TRBJ2-1; D is unresolved. V was trimmed by 0 bases and J by 10 bases, leaving 10 bases between them. Germline CDR1 SQVTM, CDR2 ANQGSEA. The CDR3 contains 12 residues. CDR3 sequence reads: CSVEDRGLEQFF. DNA of the CDR3: TGCAGCGTTGAAGATCGAGGCCTGGAGCAGTTCTTC.

The chain couples TRBV5-6 to TRBJ2-5, with TRBD2 matching over 10 bases. The CDR3 contains 17 residues. Losses at the gene ends were 1 base for V and 5 bases for J; bases not matched to a gene: 11. Germline V gene sequence: CDR1 SGHDT, CDR2 YYEEEE. The CDR3 loop reads CASSLSGRALFGETQYF. CDR3 nucleotide sequence: TGTGCCAGCAGCTTGAGCGGGAGGGCCTTATTCGGGGAGACCCAGTACTTC.

This clonotype was detected ten times or more. The V call is TRBV28, the J call TRBJ2-7, with 7 bases lining up with TRBD2. Germline CDR1 reads MDHEN; CDR2 reads SYDVKM. V was clipped by 8 bases and J by 2 bases; unmatched bases: 9. This CDR3 contains 14 residues. The CDR3 here is CASLSGGGAYEQYF. CDR3 sequence (DNA): TGTGCCAGCCTCTCGGGAGGTGGGGCCTACGAGCAGTACTTC. Using reference TRBV28 and TRBJ2-7 for the parts outside the CDR3, the full variable domain is DVKVTQSSRYLVKRTGEKVFLECVQDMDHENMFWYRQDPGLGLRLIYFSYDVKMKEKGDIPEGYSVSREKKERFSLILESASTNQTSMYLCASLSGGGAYEQYFGPGTRLTVT.

The chain joins TRBV20-1 to TRBJ2-7, with 8 bases that match TRBD1. The CDR3 sequence is 13 residues long. V lost 4 bases, J lost 1 base, and 3 bases stayed unmatched. Germline V gene data show CDR1 as DFQATT and CDR2 as SNEGSKA (reference sequence). For the CDR3, the DNA is TGCAGTGCTAACGACAGGGGATCCTACGAGCAGTACTTC. Its protein product is CSANDRGSYEQYF.

This clonotype was seen more than once but under ten times. The chain carries TRBV19 and TRBJ2-7, with D tentatively TRBD1 (6 bases). Looked up from germline, CDR1 is LNHDA and CDR2 is SQIVND (reference sequence). This CDR3 has 14 amino acids. Trimming took 4 bases from V and 1 from J, leaving 11 bases between them. CDR3 nucleotide sequence: TGTGCCAGTAGTACCGCCACAGGGTCCTACGAGCAGTACTTC. It yields the protein CASSTATGSYEQYF.

The chain employs TRBV19 and TRBJ2-2; D is possibly TRBD2 (6 bases). The CDR3 covers 15 residues. CDR1 is LNHDA and CDR2 is SQIVND in the germline V gene (reference sequence). Trimming removed 5 bases from V and 4 bases from J, with 14 bases in between. The CDR3 is CASSWPGGSTGELFF. As DNA, the CDR3 is TGTGCCAGTAGTTGGCCTGGGGGGTCCACCGGGGAGCTGTTTTTT. Full variable domain (rest looked up from reference TRBV19 and TRBJ2-2): DGGITQSPKYLFRKEGQNVTLSCEQNLNHDAMYWYRQDPGQGLRLIYYSQIVNDFQKGDIAEGYSVSREKKESFPLTVTSAQKNPTAFYLCASSWPGGSTGELFFGEGSRLTVL.

This clonotype occurred many times. The J gene is TRBJ2-1, the V gene TRBV2, with TRBD2 matching 7 bases. With V trimmed by 1 base and J by 9 bases, 6 bases remained unmatched. Germline loops: CDR1 SNHLY, CDR2 FYNNEI. The length of the CDR3 is 14 residues. The CDR3 protein is CASSEGWGGVEQFF. CDR3 DNA: TGTGCCAGCAGTGAAGGCTGGGGGGGAGTTGAGCAGTTCTTC.

Here the CDR3 DNA reads TGTGCCAGCAGCCGTAACCTGAACACTGAAGCTTTCTTT. Translating gives CASSRNLNTEAFF. The chain couples TRBV14 to TRBJ1-1; D unresolved. The V end lost 4 bases, the J end lost 0 bases, and 6 bases lay between the germline ends. The germline V gene has CDR1 SGHDN and CDR2 FVKESK. This CDR3 is built from 13 residues. The complete variable domain, with remaining parts taken from reference TRBV14 and TRBJ1-1, reads EAGVTQFPSHSVIEKGQTVTLRCDPISGHDNLYWYRRVMGKEIKFLLHFVKESKQDESGMPNNRFLAERTGGTYSTLKVQPAELEDSGVYFCASSRNLNTEAFFGQGTRLTVV.

This clonotype was recorded many times. This sequence joins TRBV7-3 and TRBJ2-3; 13 bases fit TRBD2. The trim removed 6 bases at V and 2 bases at J, leaving 8 bases unmatched. The CDR3 sequence is 17 residues long. Per germline, CDR1 SGHTA and CDR2 FQGTGA. The chain's CDR3 is CASRRSGLAGVTDTQYF. The CDR3 nucleotides read TGTGCCAGCAGAAGAAGCGGACTAGCGGGAGTCACAGATACGCAGTATTTT.

The chain combines TRBV5-1 with TRBJ2-5; D may correspond to TRBD1 or TRBD2 (6 bases each). This CDR3 is 14 amino acids long. CDR1 is SGHRS, CDR2 YFSETQ, per germline. V lost 7 bases and J lost 5, with 18 bases in between. Here the CDR3 reads CASRQILGGETQYF. CDR3 bases: TGCGCCAGCCGACAGATTCTAGGGGGGGAGACCCAGTACTTC.

This clonotype was seen a handful of times. This chain connects TRBV6-2 or TRBV6-3 to TRBJ2-3; D is unclear. Trimming stripped 7 bases from V and 1 base from J, with 15 bases between. Germline V gene data show CDR1 as MNHEY and CDR2 as SVGEGT. The CDR3 totals 15 residues. This CDR3 is CASTRKLLGTDTQYF. The CDR3 region has the DNA TGTGCCAGCACACGAAAGTTGCTGGGCACAGATACGCAGTATTTT.

Many counts were recorded for this clonotype. The chain joins TRBV6-1 to TRBJ1-1, with D hard to call. Trimming removed 8 bases from V and 0 bases from J, with 10 bases in between. CDR3 length: 13 amino acids. Per the germline V gene, CDR1 is MNHNS and CDR2 is SASEGT. The CDR3 DNA reads TGTGCCAGCCAGTGGGGAGTGAACACTGAAGCTTTCTTT. Translated, it gives CASQWGVNTEAFF.

At least ten counts were recorded for this clonotype. This chain links TRBV6-1 with TRBJ2-4, with D possibly being TRBD2 (6 bases). V was clipped by 8 bases and J by 2 bases, with 7 bases between them. Germline V CDR1 and CDR2: MNHNS, SASEGT. This CDR3 is built from 12 residues. The CDR3 bases are TGTGCCAGCGGACTAACCAAAAACATTCAGTACTTC. Translation gives CASGLTKNIQYF.

This clonotype was seen many times. The CDR3: CASAPGQGLYNEQFF. CDR3 nucleotide sequence: TGTGCCAGCGCGCCGGGACAGGGGCTTTACAATGAGCAGTTCTTC. The rearrangement uses TRBV27 and TRBJ2-1; 10 bases map to TRBD1. This CDR3 is 15 amino acids long. V shed 8 bases, J shed 4 bases, and the junction held 8 bases outside the gene matches. The germline gives CDR1 MNHEY, CDR2 SMNVEV (reference sequence).

This CDR3 reads CASSPSFGANVLTF. In DNA, the CDR3 is TGTGCCAGCAGTCCCTCTTTTGGGGCCAACGTCCTGACTTTC. This chain joins TRBV12-3 or TRBV12-4 and TRBJ2-6; D is undetermined. The length of the CDR3 is 14 residues. V lost 5 bases to trimming and J lost 3 bases, with 8 bases between them.

This clonotype showed up just a few times. The rearrangement uses TRBV20-1 and TRBJ2-7, with D unresolved. Germline V gene sequence: CDR1 DFQATT, CDR2 SNEGSKA (reference sequence). Trimming shortened V by 3 bases and J by 6 bases, and 15 bases separated the two germline ends. CDR3 length equals 13 residues. Here the CDR3 DNA reads TGCAGTGCTAGCCCCGGGCACCAAGGCGAGCAGTACTTC. As protein: CSASPGHQGEQYF.

This chain links TRBV28 with TRBJ2-5; the match to TRBD1 covers 9 bases. Unmatched junction bases numbered 6, after V lost 1 base and J lost 3 bases. CDR1 is MDHEN and CDR2 is SYDVKM in the germline V gene. The CDR3 consists of 16 residues. The CDR3 DNA reads as TGTGCCAGCAGTTTATCCGACAGGGGGGATAAAGAGACCCAGTACTTC. This translates into CASSLSDRGDKETQYF. Filled out from reference TRBV28 and TRBJ2-5, the complete variable domain reads DVKVTQSSRYLVKRTGEKVFLECVQDMDHENMFWYRQDPGLGLRLIYFSYDVKMKEKGDIPEGYSVSREKKERFSLILESASTNQTSMYLCASSLSDRGDKETQYFGPGTRLLVL.